The 27 T cell receptor beta chains reported below all come from one sample, sequenced in a study of cytomegalovirus exposure and HLA in healthy donors. Both 60 Vbeta primers and 13 Jbeta primers went into the PCR. Produced via immunoSEQ multiplex PCR; TCRdb's table is partial and in-frame only. Seen here are 45,000 to 65,000 clones, approximately 77% observed once, and the top ten hold 3%. The sample consisted of PBMCs. Receptors originate from a woman younger than 30 in good health and CMV-seronegative.

The J gene is TRBJ2-3, the V gene TRBV7-3, with 9 bases aligning to TRBD2. Germline-derived CDR1 and CDR2 are SGHTA and FQGTGA. The CDR3 totals 15 residues. V was pared by 3 bases and J by 5 bases, with 6 bases of the junction left unmatched. The CDR3 DNA reads TGTGCCAGCAGCTTGGGAGCGGGAGGACGAGATACGCAGTATTTT. Translating gives CASSLGAGGRDTQYF.

The chain recombines TRBV10-3 with TRBJ1-5; 7 positions match TRBD1. V dropped 7 bases and J dropped 4; count of bases not matched to a gene: 10. Germline values: CDR1 ENHRY, CDR2 SYGVKD. The CDR3 totals 15 residues. Written as DNA, the CDR3 is TGTGCCATCACCCTGACAGGGAGAGTTAATCAGCCCCAGCATTTT. Its translation: CAITLTGRVNQPQHF.

The chain carries TRBV14 and TRBJ1-2; unclear D gene. The V gene lost 0 bases and the J gene lost 4 bases, with 15 bases spanning the gap. Germline loops: CDR1 SGHDN, CDR2 FVKESK. The CDR3 contains 16 residues. CDR3 DNA: TGTGCCAGCAGCCAAGATGTTTATACGACACCCTATGGCTACACCTTC. Its protein is CASSQDVYTTPYGYTF.

The CDR3 nucleotides are TGTGCCAGCAGTTTTTCCGGGACTAGCGGCTCCTACGAGCAGTACTTC. Its translation: CASSFSGTSGSYEQYF. The chain links TRBV27 to TRBJ2-5; 11 bases align to TRBD2. The J call may be in error: the DNA end matches TRBJ2-7 better. This CDR3 is 16 amino acids long. The V gene's germline CDR1 is MNHEY and CDR2 SMNVEV (reference sequence).

The chain recombines TRBV28 with TRBJ2-3; D is uncertain. CDR3 length equals 13 residues. Per germline, CDR1 MDHEN and CDR2 SYDVKM. The V end lost 6 bases, the J end lost 6 bases, and 13 bases lay between the germline ends. CDR3 amino acids: CASRGSARDTQYF. CDR3 in DNA: TGTGCCAGCAGGGGCTCTGCTCGCGATACGCAGTATTTT.

This clone was counted a few times. The rearrangement joins TRBV18 to TRBJ1-1, with 7 bases aligning to TRBD1. V lost 4 bases to trimming and J lost 7 bases; unmatched junction nucleotides: 3. CDR1 is KGHSH, CDR2 LQKENI, per germline. The CDR3 covers 12 residues. CDR3: CASSLDRDEAFF. The CDR3 bases are TGTGCCAGCTCACTCGACAGGGATGAAGCTTTCTTT. Looking up the rest from reference TRBV18 and TRBJ1-1 gives the full variable domain: NAGVMQNPRHLVRRRGQEARLRCSPMKGHSHVYWYRQLPEEGLKFMVYLQKENIIDESGMPKERFSAEFPKEGPSILRIQQVVRGDSAAYFCASSLDRDEAFFGQGTRLTVV.

This clone showed up just once. V and J are TRBV27 and TRBJ2-1; TRBD2 matches at 8 bases. V lost 7 bases, J lost 3 bases, and 8 bases stayed unmatched. The CDR3 length is 15 residues. CDR1 is MNHEY, CDR2 SMNVEV, per germline (reference sequence). The CDR3 nucleotides read TGTGCCAGCACAGCGACGGGACTAGTCTACAATGAGCAGTTCTTC. Translation: CASTATGLVYNEQFF.

The V call is TRBV28, the J call TRBJ1-2; possible D gene TRBD1, 5 bases. V was cut by 4 bases and J by 8 bases, with 17 bases left in between. Germline V CDR1 and CDR2: MDHEN, SYDVKM. The CDR3 contains 14 residues. CDR3 in DNA: TGTGCCAGCAGTTCACCGAATAGTGCAGGGGGCTACACCTTC. Translating it yields CASSSPNSAGGYTF.

V and J are TRBV30 and TRBJ1-5; tentatively, D is TRBD1 (6 bases). Deletions cut 0 bases from V and 1 base from J, with 10 bases between. Germline CDR1 GTSNPN, CDR2 SVGIG (reference sequence). The length of the CDR3 is 15 residues. The CDR3 protein is CAWSVRDRSNQPQHF. CDR3 in DNA: TGTGCCTGGAGTGTACGTGACAGGAGCAATCAGCCCCAGCATTTT.

This chain uses TRBV5-6 with TRBJ2-7; 11 bases align to TRBD2. Looked up from germline, CDR1 is SGHDT and CDR2 is YYEEEE. There are 16 residues in the CDR3. The trim removed 2 bases at V and 3 bases at J, leaving 7 bases unmatched. CDR3 amino acids: CASSFSSGRKYYEQYF. CDR3 sequence (DNA): TGTGCCAGCAGCTTTTCTAGCGGGAGGAAGTACTACGAGCAGTACTTC.

This chain connects TRBV10-2 to TRBJ1-5; no clear D. The germline CDR1 and CDR2 sequences are WSHSY and SAAADI. Trimming shortened V by 2 bases and J by 0 bases, and 5 bases separated the two germline ends. CDR3 length: 14 residues. The CDR3 reads CASSETASNQPQHF. CDR3 sequence (DNA): TGCGCCAGCAGTGAGACAGCTAGCAATCAGCCCCAGCATTTT.

The V gene is TRBV4-1, the J gene TRBJ1-4, with TRBD1 matching 10 bases. The CDR3 runs 15 residues. Per germline, CDR1 MGHRA and CDR2 YSYEKL. V trimming: 2 bases; J trimming: 7 bases; junction bases outside the gene matches: 4. The CDR3 nucleotides are TGCGCCAGCAGCCAACAGGACAGGGGGGGTGAAAAACTGTTTTTT. It translates to CASSQQDRGGEKLFF.

J is TRBJ2-3 and V is TRBV7-3; TRBD2 agrees at 8 bases. Trimming removed 5 bases from V and 0 bases from J; junction bases left unmatched: 19. The germline V gene has CDR1 SGHTA and CDR2 FQGTGA. This CDR3 is built from 20 residues. CDR3 bases: TGTGCCAGCAGCGCCCCTCTAGGTAGCGGGAACACAAGAAGCACAGATACGCAGTATTTT. Translation: CASSAPLGSGNTRSTDTQYF.

The chain uses TRBV21-1 and TRBJ1-1; TRBD1 reflects the table's D call only, with no check against the DNA. TRBV21-1 is a pseudogene locus. The CDR3 contains 17 residues. This CDR3 is CASSPPLWDREDDEAFF. DNA of the CDR3: TGTGCCAGCAGCCCCCCCCTTTGGGACAGGGAGGATGATGAAGCTTTCTTT.

The chain uses TRBV11-2 and TRBJ1-1; possibly TRBD1 for D (5 bases). The V end was cut by 3 bases, the J end by 1 base, with 12 bases between. CDR3 length: 15 amino acids. Germline V gives CDR1 SGHAT, CDR2 FQNNGV. The CDR3 protein is CASSLNPTGNTEAFF. DNA for the CDR3: TGTGCCAGCAGCTTGAATCCCACAGGGAACACTGAAGCTTTCTTT.

CDR3 nucleotide sequence: TGTGCCAGCACCCAAGAGAGGGGCACAGATACGCAGTATTTT. It is translated as CASTQERGTDTQYF. The gene calls are TRBV6-5 and TRBJ2-3; tentatively, D is TRBD2 (5 bases). Germline V gene lookup returns CDR1 MNHEY and CDR2 SVGAGI. CDR3 length equals 14 residues. Trimming cost V 7 bases and J 1 base, with 12 bases left between them.

The CDR3: CAWSNIAGRQYF. Here the CDR3 DNA reads TGTGCCTGGAGTAACATAGCGGGAAGGCAGTACTTC. The chain combines TRBV30 with TRBJ2-7, with 8 bases aligning to TRBD2. This CDR3 spans 12 amino acids. CDR1 GTSNPN and CDR2 SVGIG come from the germline V gene (reference sequence). Germline trimming cut 2 bases from V and 9 bases from J; bases unmatched to any gene: 6. Full variable domain (missing parts from reference TRBV30 and TRBJ2-7): SQTIHQWPATLVQPVGSPLSLECTVEGTSNPNLYWYRQAAGRGLQLLFYSVGIGQISSEVPQNLSASRPQDRQFILSSKKLLLSDSGFYLCAWSNIAGRQYFGPGTRLTVT.

The chain carries TRBV6-5 and TRBJ1-2; D perhaps matches TRBD1 (6 bases). V was pared by 2 bases and J by 3 bases, with 7 bases between. The CDR3 is 13 residues long. Germline CDR1 MNHEY, CDR2 SVGAGI. Here the CDR3 reads CASSYAGDYGYTF. The CDR3 DNA follows: TGTGCCAGCAGTTACGCAGGGGACTATGGCTACACCTTC.

In the case of this clone: One end of the junction does not line up with germline, which may come from a read error. This rearrangement joins TRBV28 to TRBJ2-4, with D perhaps matching TRBD2 (6 bases). The CDR3 extends over 15 amino acids. Germline V CDR1 and CDR2: MDHEN, SYDVKM. For the CDR3, the DNA is TGTGCCAGCAGGCGGCAGGAACTAGCCAAAAACAGTCAGTACTTC. It yields the protein CASRRQELAKNSQYF. The full variable domain, completed using reference TRBV28 and TRBJ2-4, is DVKVTQSSRYLVKRTGEKVFLECVQDMDHENMFWYRQDPGLGLRLIYFSYDVKMKEKGDIPEGYSVSREKKERFSLILESASTNQTSMYLCASRRQELAKNSQYFGAGTRLSVL.

This chain uses TRBV7-8 with TRBJ2-1, with TRBD2 identical over 11 bases. The trim removed 10 bases at V and 0 bases at J, leaving 11 bases unmatched. CDR3 length: 17 amino acids. CDR1 is SGHVS, CDR2 FQNEAQ, per germline. The CDR3 is CATQTSGTSGSYNEQFF. CDR3 bases: TGTGCCACTCAAACCTCCGGGACTAGCGGCTCCTACAATGAGCAGTTCTTC.

Remarks on this clone: The germline gene is not matched at one end of the junction; a read error may be the cause. This rearrangement joins TRBV19 to TRBJ2-6, with D possibly matching TRBD1 (5 bases). The CDR3 sequence is 15 residues long. Germline V gene sequence: CDR1 LNHDA, CDR2 SQIVND (reference sequence). The CDR3: CASSILLSGANGLTF. DNA of the CDR3: TGTGCCAGTAGTATTCTCCTTTCTGGGGCCAACGGCCTGACTTTC.

V is TRBV6-1 and J is TRBJ1-1; 8 nucleotides agree with TRBD1. This CDR3 comprises 14 residues. The V segment lost 5 bases and the J segment 4 bases; nucleotides outside the gene matches: 6. Germline CDR1 MNHNS, CDR2 SASEGT. The CDR3 region has the DNA TGTGCCAGCAGTATACAAACAGGGGGCACTGAAGCTTTCTTT. It is translated as CASSIQTGGTEAFF.

The rearrangement links TRBV27 to TRBJ2-5, with D tentatively TRBD1 (6 bases). The end of the DNA fits TRBJ2-7 better, so the J call may be wrong. This CDR3 is 13 amino acids long. Germline CDR1 is MNHEY and CDR2 is SMNVEV (reference sequence). CDR3 protein: CASSATGLGEQYF. In DNA form, the CDR3 reads TGTGCCAGCAGTGCTACAGGGCTGGGCGAGCAGTACTTC.

The gene calls are TRBV27 and TRBJ1-5; TRBD1 matches 8 bases. The junction had 3 bases not matched to a gene; V was cut back by 7 bases and J by 4 bases. The CDR3 is 13 amino acids. Per the germline V gene, CDR1 is MNHEY and CDR2 is SMNVEV (reference sequence). The CDR3 sequence: CASTGGFNQPQHF. The CDR3 DNA sequence: TGTGCCAGCACAGGGGGCTTTAATCAGCCCCAGCATTTT.

A single count supports this clone. This chain connects TRBV27 to TRBJ2-7; the D gene is possibly TRBD1 (5 bases). From germline, CDR1 is MNHEY and CDR2 SMNVEV (reference sequence). V lost 2 bases, J lost 5 bases, and 7 bases lay in between. The CDR3 has 12 amino acids. The DNA for the CDR3 is TGTGCCAGCAGTTTAGTAGGGGACGAGCAGTACTTC. It is translated as CASSLVGDEQYF.

For the CDR3, the DNA is TGTGCCAGCAGTGCGACAGGGGGAACCGTTTTCTTT. As protein: CASSATGGTVFF. The chain uses TRBV6-4 and TRBJ1-1; 9 nucleotides line up with TRBD1. From germline, CDR1 is MRHNA and CDR2 SNTAGT. Trimming removed 4 bases from V and 13 bases from J; junction bases left unmatched: 7. The CDR3 length is 12 residues.

The rearrangement uses TRBV5-6 and TRBJ2-7; D is perhaps TRBD1 (5 bases). Between the trimmed V and J ends, which lost 5 bases and 0 bases, there was a span of 15 bases. Germline V gene lookup returns CDR1 SGHDT and CDR2 YYEEEE. The CDR3 is 15 residues long. In nucleotides, the CDR3 is TGTGCCAGCAGTCGACCCGACAGTAGCTCCTACGAGCAGTACTTC. Encoded protein: CASSRPDSSSYEQYF.